The clone carrying this T cell receptor beta chain came up a few times. Its specificity is not known. This record belongs to a study of T-cell reconstitution after alpha-beta-depleted transplantation in children. General study results and limits: Some patients' high day-60 TCRbeta diversity was traced to surviving recipient T cells and thymic progenitors. By one year post-transplant, T-cell counts and diversity largely arose from T cells that were newly produced. Several hundred expanded graft clones reportedly were the source of alpha-beta T cells about two months after transplant.

The authors prepared the TCRbeta library with unique molecular identifiers. Via MiXCR, TCRdb re-called the PCR reads, giving one row per CDR3 protein. The profile shows some 840,000 distinct CDR3 sequences, about 15% of them singletons. The germline V gene has CDR1 SGHVS and CDR2 FQNEAQ. Trimming stripped 6 bases from V and 5 bases from J, with 19 bases between. CDR3 size: 15 residues. The clonotype comes from a male patient between 5 and 17 years old who had a stem cell transplant for acute lymphoblastic leukemia, so the T cells may come from the graft donor. The gene calls are TRBV7-8 and TRBJ2-5; possibly TRBD1 or TRBD2 for D (6 bases each). The sequenced sample was PBMCs, mostly from graft donor cells, obtained 360 days after TCRalphabeta/CD19-depleted stem cell transplant. The CDR3 loop reads CASSSVRGPRETQYF. In nucleotides, the CDR3 is TGTGCCAGCAGTTCGGTCCGGGGGCCCCGCGAGACCCAGTACTTC.